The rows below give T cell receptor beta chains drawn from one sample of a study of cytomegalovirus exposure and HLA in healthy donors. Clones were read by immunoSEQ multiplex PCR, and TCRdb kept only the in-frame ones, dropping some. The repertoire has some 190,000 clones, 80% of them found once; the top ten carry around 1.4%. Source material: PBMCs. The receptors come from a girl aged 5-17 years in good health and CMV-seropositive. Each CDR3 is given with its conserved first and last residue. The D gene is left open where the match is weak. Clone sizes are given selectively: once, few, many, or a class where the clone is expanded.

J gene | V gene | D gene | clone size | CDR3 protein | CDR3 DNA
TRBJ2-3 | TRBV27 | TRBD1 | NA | CASRGTDFSTDTQYF | TGTGCCAGCAGAGGGACAGACTTTAGCACAGATACGCAGTATTTT
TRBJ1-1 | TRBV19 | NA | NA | CASAGQMNTEAFF | TGTGCCAGCGCGGGCCAGATGAACACTGAAGCTTTCTTT
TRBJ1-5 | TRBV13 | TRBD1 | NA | CASSPKPTGANQPQHF | TGTGCCAGCAGCCCTAAACCGACAGGGGCCAATCAGCCCCAGCATTTT
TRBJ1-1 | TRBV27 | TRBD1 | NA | CASSLQRDRAVEAFF | TGTGCCAGCAGTTTACAGAGGGACAGGGCTGTTGAAGCTTTCTTT
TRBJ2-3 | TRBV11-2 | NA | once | CASSLGQGKGTDTQYF | TGTGCCAGCAGCTTGGGGCAGGGAAAGGGCACAGATACGCAGTATTTT
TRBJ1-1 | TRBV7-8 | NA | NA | CASSRGTGSGGSEAFF | TGTGCCAGCAGCCGGGGCACAGGGTCCGGAGGATCTGAAGCTTTCTTT
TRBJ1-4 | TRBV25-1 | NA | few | CASSEYMAGDGEKLFF | TGTGCCAGCAGTGAATATATGGCAGGGGATGGTGAAAAACTGTTTTTT
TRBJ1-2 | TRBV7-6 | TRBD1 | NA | CASSPLTGGDYGYTF | TGTGCCAGCAGCCCTCTGACAGGGGGCGATTATGGCTACACCTTC
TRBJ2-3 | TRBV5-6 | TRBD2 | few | CASSWGTSGRNADTQYF | TGTGCCAGCAGCTGGGGGACTAGCGGGAGGAATGCAGATACGCAGTATTTT
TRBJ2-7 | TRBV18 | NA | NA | CASSPLDYQSSYEQYF | TGTGCCAGCTCACCACTGGACTACCAGAGCTCCTACGAGCAGTACTTC
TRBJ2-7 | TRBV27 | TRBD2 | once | CASVPSGSYEQYF | TGTGCCAGCGTCCCTAGCGGGAGCTACGAGCAGTACTTC
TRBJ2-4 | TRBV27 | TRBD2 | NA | CASRPQAGGSIQYF | TGTGCCAGCAGACCCCAGGCCGGGGGGAGCATTCAGTACTTC
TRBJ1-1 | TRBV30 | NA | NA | CAWSRLLTEAFF | TGTGCCTGGAGCCGGTTGTTGACTGAAGCTTTCTTT
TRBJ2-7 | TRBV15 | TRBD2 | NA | CATSRWTSGSGYEQYF | TGTGCCACCAGCAGGTGGACTAGCGGGAGCGGTTACGAGCAGTACTTC
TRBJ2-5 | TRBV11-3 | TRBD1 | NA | CASSRGTGSRETQYF | TGTGCCAGCAGCAGAGGGACAGGGAGCAGAGAGACCCAGTACTTC
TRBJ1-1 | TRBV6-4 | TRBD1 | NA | CASRKDRSNTEAFF | TGTGCCAGCCGAAAGGACAGGTCAAACACTGAAGCTTTCTTT
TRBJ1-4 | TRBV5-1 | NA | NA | CASSLLGQREKLFF | TGCGCCAGCAGCTTGTTAGGACAGCGTGAAAAACTGTTTTTT
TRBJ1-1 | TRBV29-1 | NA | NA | CSVVSGGIMNTEAFF | TGCAGCGTTGTAAGCGGCGGAATCATGAACACTGAAGCTTTCTTT
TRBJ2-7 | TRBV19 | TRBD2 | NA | CASSRGLAGAYEQYF | TGTGCCAGTAGTCGGGGACTAGCGGGAGCCTACGAGCAGTACTTC
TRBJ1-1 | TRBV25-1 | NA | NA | CASTQGGETEAFF | TGTGCCAGCACCCAAGGGGGGGAAACTGAAGCTTTCTTT
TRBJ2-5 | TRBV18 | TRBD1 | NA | CASSPLGQGESKRETQYF | TGTGCCAGCTCACCACTGGGACAGGGGGAGAGCAAAAGGGAGACCCAGTACTTC
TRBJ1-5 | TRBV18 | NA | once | CASSPGQLVAKAQHF | TGTGCCAGCTCACCAGGACAGTTAGTAGCCAAGGCCCAGCATTTT
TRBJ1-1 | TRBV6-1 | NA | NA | CASSEFVQGNTEAFF | TGTGCCAGCAGTGAATTCGTACAGGGGAACACTGAAGCTTTCTTT
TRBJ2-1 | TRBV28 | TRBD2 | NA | CASSEPLAGVQGNEQFF | TGTGCCAGCAGCGAACCACTAGCGGGAGTTCAGGGCAATGAGCAGTTCTTC
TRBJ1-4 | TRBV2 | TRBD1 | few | CASSVRGRGAEKLFF | TGTGCCAGCAGTGTGAGGGGGCGCGGAGCTGAAAAACTGTTTTTT
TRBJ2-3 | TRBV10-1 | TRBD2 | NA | CASSELAGASDTQYF | TGCGCCAGCAGTGAGCTAGCGGGAGCCTCAGATACGCAGTATTTT
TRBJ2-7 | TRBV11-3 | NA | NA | CASSLRSGLHYEQYF | TGTGCCAGCAGCTTAAGGTCAGGGCTCCACTACGAGCAGTACTTC
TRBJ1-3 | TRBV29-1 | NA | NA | CSVTADSGNTIYF | TGCAGCGTTACTGCGGACTCTGGAAACACCATATATTTT
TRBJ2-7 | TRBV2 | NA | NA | CASSAPGVGHEQYF | TGTGCCAGCAGTGCACCCGGGGTCGGACACGAGCAGTACTTC
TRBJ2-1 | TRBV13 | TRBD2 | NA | CASSLRARSGSGAYNEQFF | TGTGCCAGCAGCTTAAGGGCCCGCAGCGGGAGTGGGGCCTACAATGAGCAGTTCTTC
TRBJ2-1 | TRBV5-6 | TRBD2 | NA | CASSLAGRGSGVNEQFF | TGTGCCAGCAGCTTGGCCGGTAGGGGTAGCGGGGTAAATGAGCAGTTCTTC
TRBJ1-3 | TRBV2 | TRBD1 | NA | CASSPTGAGNTIYF | TGTGCCAGCAGTCCTACAGGGGCGGGAAACACCATATATTTT
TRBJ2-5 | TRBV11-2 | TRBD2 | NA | CASSFPGGQETQYF | TGTGCCAGCAGCTTCCCCGGGGGGCAAGAGACCCAGTACTTC
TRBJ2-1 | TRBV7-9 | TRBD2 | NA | CASSSFGTRIYNEQFF | TGTGCCAGCAGCTCCTTCGGGACTAGAATCTACAATGAGCAGTTCTTC
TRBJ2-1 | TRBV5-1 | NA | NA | CASSVVAGDYNEQFF | TGCGCCAGCAGCGTGGTGGCAGGGGATTACAATGAGCAGTTCTTC
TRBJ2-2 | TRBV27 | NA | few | CASSLPTGELFF | TGTGCCAGCAGTCTTCCCACCGGGGAGCTGTTTTTT
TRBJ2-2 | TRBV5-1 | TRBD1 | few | CASSLMGQMNTGELFF | TGCGCCAGCAGCTTGATGGGACAGATGAACACCGGGGAGCTGTTTTTT
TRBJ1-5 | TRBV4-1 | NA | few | CASSQVDTATANQPQHF | TGCGCCAGCAGCCAAGTGGACACCGCGACAGCAAATCAGCCCCAGCATTTT
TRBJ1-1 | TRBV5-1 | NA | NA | CASSLRNTEAFF | TGCGCCAGCAGCCTTAGGAACACTGAAGCTTTCTTT
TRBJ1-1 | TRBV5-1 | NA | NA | CASSFPYEAFF | TGCGCCAGCAGCTTCCCGTATGAAGCTTTCTTT
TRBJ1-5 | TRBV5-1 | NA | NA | CASSLAPDRYNQPQHF | TGCGCCAGCAGCTTGGCCCCGGACAGATACAATCAGCCCCAGCATTTT